The source of this T cell receptor (beta chain) is a study of control samples from healthy donors and cancer patients. Germline values: CDR1 LNHDA, CDR2 SQIVND (reference sequence). The CDR3 length is 15 residues. Trimming stripped 2 bases from V and 6 bases from J, with 14 bases between. Here immunoSEQ multiplex PCR was the method, and the copy in TCRdb shows in-frame clones only, minus some. The table records around 68,000 clones, 84% of them present only once. The table lists this clone with a few counts. The sample consisted of blood. The TCR sequence derives from a man between 45 and 60 years old in good health. The chain has TRBV19 and TRBJ1-5; D is perhaps TRBD1 (6 bases). The CDR3, as DNA: TGTGCCAGTAGTATACCGGGGGCCGAGAGTCAGCCCCAGCATTTT. This codes for CASSIPGAESQPQHF. Supplemented by reference TRBV19 and TRBJ1-5, the full variable domain reads DGGITQSPKYLFRKEGQNVTLSCEQNLNHDAMYWYRQDPGQGLRLIYYSQIVNDFQKGDIAEGYSVSREKKESFPLTVTSAQKNPTAFYLCASSIPGAESQPQHFGDGTRLSIL.